This is a list of T cell receptor beta chains from one sample in a study of T cell repertoires in cytomegalovirus infection. These TCRs are of unknown antigen specificity. TCRdb itself ran the reads through MiXCR, one entry per CDR3 protein. The sample has some 480,000 distinct CDR3 sequences, around a third seen once. The material was cultured PBMCs, obtained from culture after CMV antigen stimulation. These receptors came from a human donor in good health (CMV status not recorded). Some clones in this sample may be carry-over from other donors' samples. Both conserved end residues are part of each CDR3. The D gene is left open where the match is weak. Clone size is shown for a subset of rows, as once, few, many or a class of expanded clone.

>TRBV27|14|-|-|TRBJ2-1
TGTGCCAGCAGTTTCCGAAGGGCCCACAATGAGCAGTTCTTC
CASSFRRAHNEQFF
>TRBV27|12|-|-|TRBJ1-5
TGTGCCAGCAAGGCGGGCAATCAGCCCCAGCATTTT
CASKAGNQPQHF
>TRBV7-2|15|-|-|TRBJ2-2
TGTGCCAGCAGCCCCCTCCTAACGAACACCGGGGAGCTGTTTTTT
CASSPLLTNTGELFF
>TRBV10-3|13|-|-|TRBJ1-6
TGTGCCAGCAACCAGGGTCTCCGATCACCCCTCCACTTT
CASNQGLRSPLHF
>TRBV2|13|-|TRBD1|TRBJ2-7
TGTGCCAGCAGTTACAGACAGGGTTACGAGCAGTACTTC
CASSYRQGYEQYF
>TRBV28|17|once|-|TRBJ2-7
TGTGCCAGCACAGCATATAAGGGGGGGGGAAGACCCTACGAGCAGTACTTC
CASTAYKGGGRPYEQYF
>TRBV2|14|few|TRBD1|TRBJ1-1
TGTGCCAGCAGTAGCCAGGGGGCAGACACTGAAGCTTTCTTT
CASSSQGADTEAFF
>TRBV6-1|13|few|-|TRBJ1-6
TGTGCCAGCAGAAAAGCTGGTAATTCACCCCTCCACTTT
CASRKAGNSPLHF
>TRBV2|15|-|-|TRBJ2-4
TGTGCCAGCAGTGACCCGCAGCTAGCCAAAAACATTCAGTACTTC
CASSDPQLAKNIQYF
>TRBV6-1|15|-|TRBD1|TRBJ1-1
TGTGCCAGCAGTTCCCGACAGGGGTCGAACACTGAAGCTTTCTTT
CASSSRQGSNTEAFF
>TRBV12-3/TRBV12-4|14|-|-|TRBJ2-1
TGTGCCAGCACCCAGTCACGGATTCCCCATGAGCAGTTCTTC
CASTQSRIPHEQFF
>TRBV2|17|-|TRBD2|TRBJ2-3
TGTGCCAGCAGTGAACCGGCGAGCGGGATAAGGGCAGATACGCAGTATTTT
CASSEPASGIRADTQYF
>TRBV20-1|13|-|-|TRBJ1-5
TGCAGTGCTAGGGAGGAAAGCAATCAGCCCCAGCATTTT
CSAREESNQPQHF
>TRBV6-2/TRBV6-3|17|-|-|TRBJ2-1
TGTGCCAGCAGTTACTCAGGCTGGTCGGTCTCCTACAATGAGCAGTTCTTC
CASSYSGWSVSYNEQFF
>TRBV29-1|16|few|TRBD2|TRBJ2-1
TGCAGCGTTGAGGGTTGGCGGGAGGGCTCCTACAATGAGCAGTTCTTC
CSVEGWREGSYNEQFF
>TRBV7-2|16|many|-|TRBJ1-2
TGTGCCAGCAGCCCCGACCTAAACCCCGGGACCGCTCTTAGCACCTTC
CASSPDLNPGTALSTF
>TRBV6-5|13|-|-|TRBJ2-1
TGTGCCAGCAGTAAATGGGAGTCCTATGAGCAGTTCTTC
CASSKWESYEQFF
>TRBV7-6|18|-|TRBD2|TRBJ2-6
TGTGCCAGCAGCAAAATGACTAGCTTACACTCTGGGGCCAACGTCCTGACTTTC
CASSKMTSLHSGANVLTF
>TRBV4-3|15|-|TRBD2|TRBJ2-1
TGCGCCAGCAGCCAGGGACTAGCAAGACCCAATGAGCAGTTCTTC
CASSQGLARPNEQFF
>TRBV4-1|16|-|-|TRBJ2-1
TGCGCCAGCAGCCAAGCGGGCGGCGGGCATTACAATGAGCAGTTCTTC
CASSQAGGGHYNEQFF
>TRBV4-3|17|-|-|TRBJ1-2
TGCGCCAGCAGCCAAGAAGGGAGATTTCTCGGGAGCCATGGCTACACCTTC
CASSQEGRFLGSHGYTF
>TRBV19|16|-|-|TRBJ2-3
TGTGCCAGTAGCAAATCTGACAGCGTTGGATCAGATACGCAGTATTTT
CASSKSDSVGSDTQYF
>TRBV5-6|17|-|TRBD2|TRBJ2-3
TGTGCCAGCAGCTCCTACAGACTAGCGGGATTTACAGATACGCAGTATTTT
CASSSYRLAGFTDTQYF
>TRBV7-2|14|-|-|TRBJ1-1
TGTGCCAGCAGCTTGGGGTCCTCCGTTGGGGGAGCTTTCTTT
CASSLGSSVGGAFF
>TRBV6-1|15|-|-|TRBJ2-1
TGTGCCAGCAGTGAAATGGCTAGCACCTACAATGAGCAGTTCTTC
CASSEMASTYNEQFF
>TRBV19|19|-|-|TRBJ2-1
TGTGCCAGTAGTATAATATCATACGGGGCATCCAACTCCTACAATGAGCAGTTCTTC
CASSIISYGASNSYNEQFF
>TRBV5-1|16|-|TRBD1|TRBJ1-3
TGCGCCAGCAGCTCGTCACAGGGGGCGCATGGAAACACCATATATTTT
CASSSSQGAHGNTIYF
>TRBV6-5|14|-|-|TRBJ2-2
TGTGCCACTAGGCGGGGAGGTCCGGTCGGGGAGCTGTTTTTT
CATRRGGPVGELFF
>TRBV6-2/TRBV6-3|13|-|TRBD2|TRBJ2-1
TGTGCCAGCAAAAAGCGGGAGGTTGATGAGCAGTTCTTC
CASKKREVDEQFF
>TRBV19|12|-|-|TRBJ1-4
TGTGCCAGTAGTATCTGGGGCGAAAAACTGTTTTTT
CASSIWGEKLFF
>TRBV12-3/TRBV12-4|12|-|-|TRBJ1-5
TGTGCCAGCAGTTTATTGAGCCAGCCCCAGCATTTT
CASSLLSQPQHF
>TRBV11-2|15|many|TRBD1|TRBJ2-1
TGTGCCAGCAGCTTGGGACAGGCCTCCTACAATGAGCAGTTCTTC
CASSLGQASYNEQFF
>TRBV9|17|-|TRBD2|TRBJ2-1
TGTGCCAGCAGCGTAGCGGGACGACTAGCGGGAAATCATGAGCAGTTCTTC
CASSVAGRLAGNHEQFF
>TRBV12-3/TRBV12-4|15|few|TRBD1|TRBJ2-1
TGTGCCAGCAGTCCCTACAGGGGGCTTATGAATGAGCAGTTCTTC
CASSPYRGLMNEQFF
>TRBV19|11|once|-|TRBJ1-4
TGTGCCAGTATTTGGAATGAAAAACTGTTTTTT
CASIWNEKLFF
>TRBV6-5|17|-|-|TRBJ1-6
TGTGCCAGCAGTTTTTGGGAAAGGCAGGGTCAAGATTCACCCCTCCACTTT
CASSFWERQGQDSPLHF
>TRBV7-6|17|-|TRBD2|TRBJ2-3
TGTGTCAGCAGCCCCGGCTGGAGCGGGAGATTCGCAGATACGCAGTATTTT
CVSSPGWSGRFADTQYF
>TRBV12-3/TRBV12-4|14|-|-|TRBJ1-4
TGTGCCAGCAGTTTCAGGCAGCTTAATGAAAAACTGTTTTTT
CASSFRQLNEKLFF
>TRBV7-6|17|many|TRBD1|TRBJ1-1
TGTGCCAGCAGCTTAGGGTCGACAGGGGTCATGAACACTGAAGCTTTCTTT
CASSLGSTGVMNTEAFF
>TRBV7-2|14|many|-|TRBJ2-7
TGTGCCAGCAGCTTGGGGGGAACCACCTACGAGCAGTACTTC
CASSLGGTTYEQYF